The 12 T cell receptor beta chains reported below all come from one sample, sequenced in a study of cytomegalovirus exposure and HLA in healthy donors. Primers for the PCR totalled 60 Vbeta and 13 Jbeta. Sequenced by immunoSEQ multiplex PCR; TCRdb stores in-frame clones only, minus some. The top ten clones hold 13% of a sample with about 82,000 clones, less than 80% of them seen once. Sequencing used PBMCs. These receptors were collected from a human donor in good health.

The chain is built from TRBV5-5 and TRBJ2-7; possible D gene TRBD2, 7 bases. Germline CDR1 is SGHKS and CDR2 is YYEKEE (reference sequence). The CDR3 covers 16 residues. Trimming removed 4 bases from V and 3 bases from J, with 20 bases in between. CDR3 nucleotides: TGTGCCAGCAGCCAAGCTCAGGGCGGGGGCAGCTACGAGCAGTACTTC. Translation: CASSQAQGGGSYEQYF.

V usage is TRBV7-9 and J usage is TRBJ2-3, with D tentatively TRBD2 (6 bases). The V gene lost 1 base and the J gene lost 3 bases, with 11 bases spanning the gap. CDR1 is SEHNR and CDR2 is FQNEAQ in the germline V gene (reference sequence). The CDR3 covers 15 residues. CDR3 region: CASSLVSGLTDTQYF. The DNA of the CDR3 is TGTGCCAGCAGCTTAGTTAGCGGCCTAACAGATACGCAGTATTTT.

This clone appeared a single time. The chain combines TRBV6-5 with TRBJ2-3; unclear D gene. The V end was cut by 2 bases, the J end by 0 bases, with 9 bases between. Germline-derived CDR1 and CDR2 are MNHEY and SVGAGI. The CDR3 extends over 15 amino acids. CDR3 sequence reads: CASSYARQSTDTQYF. The CDR3 DNA sequence: TGTGCCAGCAGTTACGCTAGGCAGAGCACAGATACGCAGTATTTT.

The rearrangement links TRBV5-5 to TRBJ1-6; 8 positions match TRBD1. Germline values: CDR1 SGHKS, CDR2 YYEKEE (reference sequence). The J segment lost 7 bases and the V segment lost 2 bases, leaving 14 bases of the junction unmatched. CDR3 length equals 18 residues. The CDR3 bases are TGTGCCAGCAGCTTTTTTTTTCCGGACAGGGTAGGAAATTCACCCCTCCACTTT. Translation gives CASSFFFPDRVGNSPLHF.

The chain employs TRBV25-1 and TRBJ1-5; unclear D gene. Germline lookup yields CDR1 MGHDK and CDR2 SYGVNS. CDR3 size: 14 residues. V lost 1 base, J lost 7 bases, and 11 bases lay in between. CDR3 amino acids: CASSEWASVQPQHF. Written as DNA, the CDR3 is TGTGCCAGCAGTGAATGGGCTTCGGTACAGCCCCAGCATTTT.

The chain combines TRBV19 with TRBJ2-3; D may be TRBD2 (5 bases). This CDR3 is built from 13 residues. Per the germline V gene, CDR1 is LNHDA and CDR2 is SQIVND (reference sequence). V was cut by 3 bases and J by 5 bases, with 9 bases left in between. Here the CDR3 DNA reads TGTGCCAGTAGTATTGGACTTTTAGATACGCAGTATTTT. Protein product: CASSIGLLDTQYF. The full variable domain, rest sourced from reference TRBV19 and TRBJ2-3, is DGGITQSPKYLFRKEGQNVTLSCEQNLNHDAMYWYRQDPGQGLRLIYYSQIVNDFQKGDIAEGYSVSREKKESFPLTVTSAQKNPTAFYLCASSIGLLDTQYFGPGTRLTVL.

The genes are TRBV21-1 and TRBJ2-7; TRBD2 is the table's D call and was not checked against the DNA. TRBV21-1 represents a pseudogene. This CDR3 is built from 15 residues. The CDR3 loop is CAFTIRSYRPYEQYF. CDR3 DNA: TGTGCCTTCACAATCCGGAGCTACCGACCCTACGAGCAGTACTTC.

CDR3 nucleotides: TGTGCCAGCTCACCCGTGTCGAGCGGGATAGCCAAAAACATTCAGTACTTC. Its protein product is CASSPVSSGIAKNIQYF. V is TRBV18 and J is TRBJ2-4, with 7 bases matching TRBD2. Germline V gives CDR1 KGHSH, CDR2 LQKENI. V lost 3 bases to trimming and J lost 0 bases; unmatched junction nucleotides: 8. CDR3 length: 17 residues.

Only a few counts were recorded for this clone. V is TRBV5-6 and J is TRBJ1-6, with D hard to call. Germline assignment: CDR1 SGHDT and CDR2 YYEEEE. V lost 0 bases and J 11 bases, leaving 9 bases between the germline ends. CDR3 length: 13 amino acids. CDR3 loop: CASSLVGRPPLHF. In nucleotides, the CDR3 is TGTGCCAGCAGCTTGGTCGGCAGGCCACCCCTCCACTTT.

V usage is TRBV14 and J usage is TRBJ1-2, with D maybe TRBD1 (6 bases). The CDR3 totals 15 residues. Trimming removed 1 base from V and 7 bases from J, with 16 bases in between. The V gene's germline CDR1 is SGHDN and CDR2 FVKESK. The CDR3 DNA is TGTGCCAGCAGCCAAGGCGGGGGCCGGGCGTCTGGCTACACCTTC. Amino acids: CASSQGGGRASGYTF.

The chain joins TRBV19 to TRBJ1-5; no firm D call. V was cut by 0 bases and J by 0 bases, with 6 bases left in between. The CDR3 is 15 amino acids. The germline CDR1 and CDR2 sequences are LNHDA and SQIVND (reference sequence). The CDR3 DNA reads TGTGCCAGTAGTATAGATCCCCATAGCAATCAGCCCCAGCATTTT. Translation gives CASSIDPHSNQPQHF.

The DNA for the CDR3 is TGCGCCAGCAGTGAGTCGGTGGGAGCTAGTGCCCAGTACTTC. Translating gives CASSESVGASAQYF. The chain is built from TRBV10-1 and TRBJ2-5, with a tentative D call TRBD2 (5 bases). The CDR3 loop spans 14 amino acids. Germline loops: CDR1 WNHNN, CDR2 SYGVQD (reference sequence). Trimming removed 0 bases from V and 9 bases from J, with 14 bases in between.